These 11 T cell receptor beta chains came from one sample sequenced in a study of OX40 agonist ivuxolimab in advanced cancers. Profiling relied on immunoSEQ multiplex PCR, and the TCRdb table lists in-frame clones only, not all of them. Among 60,000 to 100,000 clones, about 94% were seen once, and the ten largest hold around 21%. The sequencing used CD4+ or CD8+ T cells sorted from blood, collected in a trial of the OX40 agonist ivuxolimab. These receptors were collected from an adult with an advanced solid tumor such as melanoma, head and neck, liver or kidney cancer.

This chain links TRBV2 with TRBJ2-7; D uncertain. V gave up 2 bases and J gave up 6 bases, with 5 bases separating them. CDR3 size: 11 residues. Germline V CDR1 and CDR2: SNHLY, FYNNEI. The CDR3 reads CASSEQAEQYF. CDR3 nucleotide sequence: TGTGCCAGCAGTGAACAGGCCGAGCAGTACTTC.

The genes are TRBV4-3 and TRBJ2-2; maybe TRBD2 (6 bases). The V and J ends lost 0 bases and 3 bases respectively, with 14 bases between them. Germline CDR1 reads LGHNA; CDR2 reads YSLEER. This CDR3 has 17 amino acids. The CDR3 nucleotides read TGCGCCAGCAGCCAAGATCTATGGCGGGATGACACCGGGGAGCTGTTTTTT. It specifies CASSQDLWRDDTGELFF.

The V and J genes are TRBV9 and TRBJ2-7; possibly TRBD2 for D (6 bases). V was shortened by 0 bases and J by 7 bases, with 14 bases between the two germline ends. The CDR3 totals 14 residues. Germline V CDR1 and CDR2: SGDLS, YYNGEE. The CDR3 DNA sequence: TGTGCCAGCAGCGTAGGCGGGCAGGCGGGGGAGCAGTACTTC. Amino acid sequence: CASSVGGQAGEQYF.

The V call is TRBV7-6, the J call TRBJ1-1; D gene ambiguous. The CDR3 has 13 residues. Trimming took off 4 bases at V and 0 bases at J, with 6 bases between the two ends. Germline CDR1 is SGHVS and CDR2 is FNYEAQ. The CDR3 DNA reads as TGTGCCAGCAGCTCGACGGTGAACACTGAAGCTTTCTTT. Protein product: CASSSTVNTEAFF.

The chain is built from TRBV7-2 and TRBJ1-5; a weak D match, TRBD1 (5 bases). Germline V CDR1 and CDR2: SGHTA, FQGNSA. V was shortened by 1 base and J by 1 base, with 14 bases between the two germline ends. The CDR3 has 17 amino acids. In DNA form, the CDR3 reads TGTGCCAGCAGCTTAGGCCCGGGGGGACCCAGCAATCAGCCCCAGCATTTT. This translates into CASSLGPGGPSNQPQHF. Full variable domain (rest looked up from reference TRBV7-2 and TRBJ1-5): GAGVSQSPSNKVTEKGKDVELRCDPISGHTALYWYRQSLGQGLEFLIYFQGNSAPDKSGLPSDRFSAERTGGSVSTLTIQRTQQEDSAVYLCASSLGPGGPSNQPQHFGDGTRLSIL.

In its sample, this clone was seen a few times. The chain employs TRBV18 and TRBJ2-7; a weak D match, TRBD2 (6 bases). V dropped 4 bases and J dropped 0 bases, with 7 bases sitting between them. Germline-derived CDR1 and CDR2 are KGHSH and LQKENI. This CDR3 region has 13 residues. The CDR3 DNA reads TGTGCCAGCTCACTGCGGGGCTCCTACGAGCAGTACTTC. Residues: CASSLRGSYEQYF.

V and J are TRBV6-6 and TRBJ1-5; D not certain. The CDR3 has 16 residues. Germline values: CDR1 MNHNY, CDR2 SVGAGI (reference sequence). V gave up 2 bases and J gave up 3 bases, with 14 bases separating them. The CDR3 loop is CASSYGVSDFNQPQHF. CDR3 sequence (DNA): TGTGCCAGCAGTTACGGGGTCTCAGATTTCAATCAGCCCCAGCATTTT.

The V and J genes are TRBV29-1 and TRBJ2-2, with D hard to call. The CDR3 totals 13 residues. Germline V gives CDR1 SQVTM, CDR2 ANQGSEA. Trimming removed 1 base from V and 0 bases from J, with 3 bases in between. CDR3 region: CSVEGTNTGELFF. The CDR3 DNA sequence: TGCAGCGTTGAAGGGACGAACACCGGGGAGCTGTTTTTT.

The J gene is TRBJ2-1, the V gene TRBV11-1, with 7 bases lining up with TRBD1. Germline values: CDR1 SGHAT, CDR2 FQDESV (reference sequence). Unmatched junction bases numbered 4, after V lost 1 base and J lost 10 bases. The CDR3 sequence is 13 residues long. CDR3 in DNA: TGTGCCAGCAGCTTAGAGGGGGCTGAAGAGCAGTTCTTC. It encodes CASSLEGAEEQFF.

The V gene is TRBV5-5, the J gene TRBJ1-2; TRBD1 aligns across 8 bases. The V gene end was trimmed by 0 bases and the J gene end by 4 bases; junction bases not matched to a gene: 8. The CDR3 loop spans 16 amino acids. Germline CDR1 SGHKS, CDR2 YYEKEE (reference sequence). The CDR3, as DNA: TGTGCCAGCAGCTTGGACCTCGGACAGGGTGGCTATGGCTACACCTTC. Residues: CASSLDLGQGGYGYTF.

CDR3 amino acids: CASTRGGVAEAFF. The CDR3, as DNA: TGTGCCAGTACCCGGGGGGGTGTGGCTGAAGCTTTCTTT. The chain combines TRBV19 with TRBJ1-1; TRBD1 is a possible D gene (5 bases). CDR1 is LNHDA and CDR2 is SQIVND in the germline V gene (reference sequence). This CDR3 contains 13 residues. Deletions cut 7 bases from V and 6 bases from J, with 15 bases between.